This TCR beta chain was documented in a study of blood T cell repertoires in COVID-19. About the research overall: Samples representing acute and convalescent COVID-19 were sourced from the United States, Italy and Spain.

This study enrolled people aged about 18 to 100 from roughly 24 US geographic areas. Germline-derived CDR1 and CDR2 are SGHKS and YYEKEE (reference sequence). The germline V and J ends were trimmed by 0 bases and 0 bases, with 9 bases remaining between them. This CDR3 contains 15 residues. This table comes from immunoSEQ multiplex PCR, and its TCRdb copy is limited to in-frame clones, with some not included. The sample consists of fewer than 400,000 clones, 70% to 90% of them appearing once. The V and J genes are TRBV5-5 and TRBJ2-5; a weak D match, TRBD2 (5 bases). Sequencing was done on a sample of PBMCs or T cells enriched from blood (not recorded which). The sequence was collected from a man between 25 and 39 years old who had recovered from COVID-19. CDR3 sequence reads: CASSLAWEYQETQYF. DNA of the CDR3: TGTGCCAGCAGCTTGGCCTGGGAGTACCAAGAGACCCAGTACTTC.